This TCR beta chain originates from a study of Ad26.COV2.S vaccination and SARS-CoV-2 variants. At the level of the study: Intramuscular Ad26.COV2.S at 5x10^10 or 1x10^11 viral particles.

The V gene's germline CDR1 is MNHEY and CDR2 SVGEGT. Trimming cost V 2 bases and J 3 bases, with 13 bases left between them. The CDR3 runs to 15 residues. Treatment: 15 to 20 received Ad26.COV2.S at low or high dose, single or two shots; about 5 received placebo; per-sample allocation not given. Day 63 after the first injection of vaccine or placebo was the sampling time. The method was immunoSEQ multiplex PCR; TCRdb's version includes in-frame clones alone and lacks a portion of them. The top ten clones hold about 5% of a sample with about 330,000 clones, about nine tenths of them seen once. This clonotype was sampled from a person aged 18 to 65 who received the Ad26.COV2.S COVID-19 vaccine or a placebo. The gene calls are TRBV6-2 or TRBV6-3 and TRBJ1-1; D unresolved. The starting material was peripheral blood, obtained in a trial of Ad26.COV2.S vaccine versus placebo. The CDR3 DNA is TGTGCCAGCAGTTACCCCGAGGACGGATACACTGAAGCTTTCTTT. Residues: CASSYPEDGYTEAFF.